This T cell receptor beta chain comes out of a study of blood T cell repertoires in COVID-19. The protocol was immunoSEQ multiplex PCR, while the TCRdb copy is restricted to in-frame clones and leaves out a portion. The table includes roughly 100,000 clones, about 90% detected once. The clonotype comes from a man aged 18 to 35 with COVID-19, enrolled during active disease. Sequenced: peripheral blood.

As DNA, the CDR3 is TGTGCCAGCTCACCTACTAGCGGTATTACCTACAATGAGCAGTTCTTC. Protein: CASSPTSGITYNEQFF. This chain connects TRBV18 to TRBJ2-1, with 8 bases fitting TRBD2. The length of the CDR3 is 16 residues. Trimming at V came to 3 bases and at J to 2 bases, leaving 6 bases not matched to a gene. The V gene's germline CDR1 is KGHSH and CDR2 LQKENI.